The source of this TCR beta chain is a study of T cells in Graves' hyperthyroidism and ophthalmopathy. Study summary: The blood sample was taken at first diagnosis, before treatment began.

RNA transcripts gave rise to amplified TCR beta CDR3 regions. An initial round of RT-PCR targeting the TCR CDR3 relied on the HTBI primer set. A single record per CDR3 protein comes from TCRdb applying MiXCR to the multiplex PCR reads. The table lists a few hundred thousand distinct CDR3 sequences, 15% to 20% of them singletons. Germline V gene data show CDR1 as SQVTM and CDR2 as ANQGSEA. This CDR3 comprises 15 residues. V shed 0 bases and J shed 1 base, with 9 bases lying between them. The authors deemed Graves' hyperthyroidism stable absent ophthalmopathy progression within 18 months. Subjects aged 18 to 65 presented with newly diagnosed hyperthyroidism of less than 2 months' duration.

This receptor was obtained from a woman in her fifties or sixties with Graves' hyperthyroidism. Material: blood. This chain links TRBV29-1 with TRBJ2-2, with D possibly being TRBD2 (5 bases). DNA for the CDR3: TGCAGCGTTGAAGATGAGGGAAAGAACACCGGGGAGCTGTTTTTT. This encodes CSVEDEGKNTGELFF.